The clone carrying this TCR delta chain is medium-sized (0.01 to 0.1%) in the sample. Its specificity is unknown. The V gene end was trimmed by 0 bases and the J gene end by 2 bases; junction bases not matched to a gene: 3. Germline lookup yields CDR1 GEAIGNYY and CDR2 EKD. The CDR3 runs to 17 residues. This specimen belongs to a study of gammadelta T cells in human blood. Study-wide results and limits: Microbial exposure appeared to drive polyclonal γδ T cell expansion after birth.

TCRdb re-called the RT-PCR reads through CATT. The sample yields over a thousand delta-chain clones, roughly a fifth seen once. The rearrangement links TRDV2 to TRDJ3; 7 bases line up with TRDD3. Sequenced material: Vgamma9Vdelta2 gamma-delta T cells from infant blood. The TCR was taken from a human donor. The CDR3: CACDTAGDTWDTRQMFF. CDR3 DNA: TGTGCCTGTGACACCGCTGGGGATACCTGGGACACCCGACAGATGTTTTTC.